The rows below give T cell receptor beta chains drawn from one sample of a study of blood T cell repertoires in COVID-19. Sequenced by immunoSEQ multiplex PCR; TCRdb stores in-frame clones only, minus some. This table has fewer than 100,000 clones, roughly three quarters appearing once. The specimen sequenced was peripheral blood. The receptors come from a human donor in a cohort sampled during active COVID-19. Both conserved end residues are part of each CDR3. Fields, in order: D gene, J gene, CDR3 length, clone size, V gene, CDR3 protein, CDR3 DNA. The D gene is left open where the match is weak. Not every row has a clone size; where given, it reads once, few, many or a size class.

NA | TRBJ2-3 | 13 | NA | TRBV27 | CASSPTPQDTQYF | TGTGCCAGCAGTCCTACCCCTCAAGATACGCAGTATTTT
NA | TRBJ1-6 | 13 | many | TRBV5-1 | CASSLGENSPLHF | TGCGCCAGCAGCTTGGGGGAGAATTCACCCCTCCACTTT
NA | TRBJ2-3 | 13 | NA | TRBV5-1 | CASSLTLAGLKYF | TGCGCCAGCAGCTTGACCCTAGCCGGCTTAAAGTATTTT
NA | TRBJ1-2 | 17 | once | TRBV3-1/TRBV3-2 | CASSHGSADETNYGYTF | TGTGCCAGCAGCCACGGGTCGGCAGATGAAACTAACTATGGCTACACCTTC
TRBD1 | TRBJ1-1 | 14 | few | TRBV7-9 | CASSRRQGDTEAFF | TGTGCCAGCAGCCGCCGACAGGGGGACACTGAAGCTTTCTTT
NA | TRBJ1-4 | 14 | NA | TRBV18 | CASSPGGGGEKLFF | TGTGCCAGCTCACCGGGTGGAGGCGGAGAAAAACTGTTTTTT
NA | TRBJ2-7 | 16 | NA | TRBV6-5 | CASSYDSSGSSYEQYF | TGTGCCAGCAGTTACGACAGCTCCGGGAGCTCCTACGAGCAGTACTTC
NA | TRBJ1-5 | 15 | NA | TRBV5-6 | CASSFNRQGNQPQHF | TGTGCCAGCAGCTTCAATCGGCAGGGGAATCAGCCCCAGCATTTT
NA | TRBJ2-7 | 15 | NA | TRBV9 | CASSVDPSESYEQYF | TGTGCCAGCAGCGTAGATCCTAGCGAGAGTTACGAGCAGTACTTC
NA | TRBJ2-1 | 17 | NA | TRBV19 | CASGHYQVDSSYNEQFF | TGTGCCAGTGGACACTACCAGGTTGATAGCTCCTACAATGAGCAGTTCTTC
TRBD1 | TRBJ1-1 | 18 | NA | TRBV5-1 | CASSPGQGASGSRTEAFF | TGCGCCAGCAGCCCGGGACAGGGGGCGTCGGGGTCGCGGACTGAAGCTTTCTTT
TRBD1 | TRBJ2-7 | 15 | NA | TRBV3-1/TRBV3-2 | CASSQDSTGGDEQYF | TGTGCCAGCAGCCAAGACTCGACAGGGGGCGACGAGCAGTACTTC
NA | TRBJ2-7 | 14 | NA | TRBV3-1/TRBV3-2 | CASSQEAGSDEQYF | TGTGCCAGCAGCCAAGAAGCAGGGTCGGACGAGCAGTACTTC
NA | TRBJ1-4 | 16 | NA | TRBV3-1/TRBV3-2 | CASSQAWGDTNEKLFF | TGTGCCAGCAGCCAAGCGTGGGGGGACACTAATGAAAAACTGTTTTTT
TRBD1 | TRBJ2-2 | 17 | NA | TRBV7-8 | CASSPGTGVLSAGELFF | TGTGCCAGCAGCCCGGGGACAGGGGTTTTGTCGGCCGGGGAGCTGTTTTTT
TRBD1 | TRBJ1-3 | 15 | NA | TRBV28 | CASSPQGATGNTIYF | TGTGCCAGCAGTCCTCAGGGGGCAACTGGAAACACCATATATTTT
TRBD1 | TRBJ1-2 | 14 | NA | TRBV19 | CASRGTGSNYGYTF | TGTGCCAGTAGAGGGACAGGGAGTAACTATGGCTACACCTTC
NA | TRBJ1-1 | 14 | NA | TRBV9 | CASSVGPGWTEAFF | TGTGCCAGCAGCGTAGGGCCAGGGTGGACTGAAGCTTTCTTT
TRBD2 | TRBJ2-5 | 21 | NA | TRBV4-3 | CASSQDPPHLTSGNPQETQYF | TGCGCCAGCAGCCAAGATCCCCCCCACTTAACTAGCGGAAACCCCCAAGAGACCCAGTACTTC
TRBD1 | TRBJ2-3 | 20 | NA | TRBV23-1 | CASTPRKKYGTETSTDTQYF | TGCGCCAGCACCCCCCGAAAAAAATATGGGACAGAAACTAGCACAGATACGCAGTATTTT
NA | TRBJ1-5 | 14 | few | TRBV4-1 | CASSQDGRNQPQHF | TGCGCCAGCAGCCAAGATGGGCGCAATCAGCCCCAGCATTTT
TRBD2 | TRBJ2-1 | 17 | NA | TRBV4-2 | CASSQDPLGLADNEQFF | TGTGCCAGCAGCCAAGACCCTCTAGGACTAGCGGACAATGAGCAGTTCTTC
NA | TRBJ1-5 | 15 | NA | TRBV30 | CAWSAAQGEGGPQHF | TGTGCCTGGAGTGCTGCTCAGGGCGAGGGAGGGCCCCAGCATTTT
TRBD2 | TRBJ2-3 | 15 | NA | TRBV5-4 | CASSRGRLGTDTQYF | TGTGCCAGCAGCCGCGGGAGACTCGGCACAGATACGCAGTATTTT
TRBD1 | TRBJ2-2 | 13 | NA | TRBV5-1 | CASRTGGDGELFF | TGCGCCAGCAGGACAGGGGGAGACGGGGAGCTGTTTTTT
NA | TRBJ2-2 | 16 | medium-sized | TRBV19 | CASSITGGVYTGELFF | TGTGCCAGTAGTATAACTGGGGGCGTGTACACCGGGGAGCTGTTTTTT
TRBD1 | TRBJ2-4 | 15 | NA | TRBV18 | CASSTRWDSKNIQYF | TGTGCCAGCTCAACACGCTGGGACAGTAAAAACATTCAGTACTTC
NA | TRBJ2-2 | 14 | NA | TRBV5-1 | CASSLGGSPGELFF | TGCGCCAGCAGCTTGGGAGGCAGCCCCGGGGAGCTGTTTTTT
NA | TRBJ2-2 | 13 | NA | TRBV5-6 | CASSARNTGELFF | TGTGCCAGCAGCGCCAGGAACACCGGGGAGCTGTTTTTT
TRBD2 | TRBJ2-3 | 15 | NA | TRBV19 | CASSIGLAGSDTQYF | TGTGCCAGTAGTATTGGGTTAGCGGGATCAGATACGCAGTATTTT
NA | TRBJ2-2 | 16 | NA | TRBV9 | CASSLTISGVTGELFF | TGTGCCAGCAGCTTAACCATTAGCGGAGTCACCGGGGAGCTGTTTTTT
TRBD2 | TRBJ2-7 | 11 | NA | TRBV30 | CAGNSGRYRTF | TGTGCCGGGAATAGCGGGAGGTACCGAACTTTC
TRBD1 | TRBJ1-5 | 16 | NA | TRBV11-3 | CASSLDRQGAIQPQHF | TGTGCCAGCAGCTTAGACCGACAGGGGGCGATTCAGCCCCAGCATTTT
TRBD1 | TRBJ2-7 | 18 | NA | TRBV28 | CASSLYTTLDRVRYEQYF | TGTGCCAGCAGTTTATATACGACGCTCGACAGGGTAAGGTACGAGCAGTACTTC
NA | TRBJ2-1 | 17 | once | TRBV7-9 | CASSLVGSPSAYNEQFF | TGTGCCAGCAGCTTAGTGGGGAGTCCATCGGCGTACAATGAGCAGTTCTTC
TRBD2 | TRBJ2-1 | 14 | NA | TRBV29-1 | CSVASEREFDEQFF | TGCAGCGTTGCCAGCGAGCGGGAGTTCGATGAGCAGTTCTTC
TRBD2 | TRBJ2-1 | 17 | NA | TRBV10-3 | CAISESWEREGHNEQFF | TGTGCCATCAGTGAGTCGTGGGAGCGGGAGGGCCACAATGAGCAGTTCTTC
TRBD1 | TRBJ1-1 | 14 | NA | TRBV11-3 | CASSSGQVNTEAFF | TGTGCCAGCAGCTCCGGACAGGTGAACACTGAAGCTTTCTTT
TRBD1 | TRBJ1-2 | 11 | NA | TRBV20-1 | CSADRGDGYTF | TGCAGTGCCGACAGGGGGGATGGCTACACCTTC
TRBD1 | TRBJ1-1 | 17 | NA | TRBV4-1 | CASSHANRGAGIAEAFF | TGCGCCAGCAGCCATGCAAACAGGGGCGCGGGGATCGCTGAAGCTTTCTTT
NA | TRBJ2-3 | 15 | NA | TRBV7-9 | CASTQGSWLTDTQYF | TGTGCCAGCACCCAAGGGTCGTGGCTCACAGATACGCAGTATTTT
TRBD2 | TRBJ2-1 | 19 | NA | TRBV12-5 | CASGHTLAGVSPPLSEQFF | TGTGCTAGTGGCCACACACTAGCGGGAGTAAGTCCCCCCCTTAGTGAGCAGTTCTTC
NA | TRBJ1-1 | 14 | NA | TRBV18 | CASSVGLPPTEAFF | TGTGCCAGCTCAGTAGGACTCCCCCCCACTGAAGCTTTCTTT